The 29 T cell receptor beta chains below were found in one sample sequenced in a study of technical replicates of blood from several donors. Only in-frame clones appear in the TCRdb table, and some are missing; sequencing was by immunoSEQ multiplex PCR. The top ten hold over 0.2% of the sample, which has about 93,000 clones, 95% seen once. Sequenced sample: T cells isolated from PBMCs. The receptors shown here come from a human donor in good health.

The chain is built from TRBV6-1 and TRBJ2-7; tentatively, D is TRBD2 (5 bases). CDR3 length: 12 amino acids. The V gene's germline CDR1 is MNHNS and CDR2 SASEGT. The V end was cut by 2 bases, the J end by 5 bases, with 7 bases between. DNA of the CDR3: TGTGCCAGCAGTGAACTCGGGGACGAGCAGTACTTC. This sequence encodes CASSELGDEQYF.

The chain has TRBV14 and TRBJ1-2; 7 bases align to TRBD1. J was trimmed by 5 bases and V by 3 bases; bases with no gene match: 3. Germline CDR1 reads SGHDN; CDR2 reads FVKESK. There are 13 residues in the CDR3. CDR3 in DNA: TGTGCCAGCAGCCAGGGACAGAGTTATGGCTACACCTTC. Translated, it gives CASSQGQSYGYTF. The whole variable domain, remainder taken from reference TRBV14 and TRBJ1-2, is EAGVTQFPSHSVIEKGQTVTLRCDPISGHDNLYWYRRVMGKEIKFLLHFVKESKQDESGMPNNRFLAERTGGTYSTLKVQPAELEDSGVYFCASSQGQSYGYTFGSGTRLTVV.

The genes are TRBV7-9 and TRBJ1-5; no reliable D call. Germline V lookup: CDR1 SEHNR, CDR2 FQNEAQ (reference sequence). This CDR3 region has 14 residues. The V and J ends lost 3 bases and 0 bases respectively, with 6 bases between them. The chain's CDR3 is CASSFAGSNQPQHF. The CDR3 region has the DNA TGTGCCAGCAGCTTCGCAGGTAGCAATCAGCCCCAGCATTTT. The full variable domain, its missing parts supplied by reference TRBV7-9 and TRBJ1-5, is DTGVSQNPRHKITKRGQNVTFRCDPISEHNRLYWYRQTLGQGPEFLTYFQNEAQLEKSRLLSDRFSAERPKGSFSTLEIQRTEQGDSAMYLCASSFAGSNQPQHFGDGTRLSIL.

The chain has TRBV2 and TRBJ2-5, with a tentative D call TRBD2 (6 bases). The germline CDR1 and CDR2 sequences are SNHLY and FYNNEI. Trimming cost V 6 bases and J 0 bases, with 11 bases left between them. The CDR3 sequence is 14 residues long. CDR3 DNA sequence: TGTGCCAGCAGCGGAGGGACCGACCAAGAGACCCAGTACTTC. Protein product: CASSGGTDQETQYF.

This chain connects TRBV28 to TRBJ1-5, with 8 nucleotides matching TRBD1. Germline CDR1 MDHEN, CDR2 SYDVKM. With 8 bases clipped from V and 7 bases from J, the junction kept 4 bases outside the gene matches. The CDR3 runs to 12 residues. In nucleotides, the CDR3 is TGTGCCAGCCGGACAGGGACACAGCCCCAGCATTTT. Its protein product is CASRTGTQPQHF. Complete variable domain (other parts from reference TRBV28 and TRBJ1-5): DVKVTQSSRYLVKRTGEKVFLECVQDMDHENMFWYRQDPGLGLRLIYFSYDVKMKEKGDIPEGYSVSREKKERFSLILESASTNQTSMYLCASRTGTQPQHFGDGTRLSIL.

V is TRBV28 and J is TRBJ2-1, with D perhaps TRBD1 (6 bases). The CDR3 totals 15 residues. Trimming took off 2 bases at V and 4 bases at J, with 12 bases between the two ends. The germline gives CDR1 MDHEN, CDR2 SYDVKM. The CDR3 nucleotides read TGTGCCAGCAGTTTAAAGCCGGACAGATACAATGAGCAGTTCTTC. It is translated as CASSLKPDRYNEQFF.

The V and J genes are TRBV6-5 and TRBJ1-1, with a possible D match to TRBD1 (5 bases). This CDR3 is built from 14 residues. V was trimmed by 3 bases and J by 9 bases, leaving 17 bases between them. Germline V gene sequence: CDR1 MNHEY, CDR2 SVGAGI. The CDR3 nucleotides read TGTGCCAGCAGTTATGAAACGCGGAGGGGCAAAGCTTTCTTT. It encodes CASSYETRRGKAFF.

This clone is a singleton in its sample. This chain uses TRBV27 with TRBJ2-1, with a tentative D call TRBD2 (6 bases). Germline-derived CDR1 and CDR2 are MNHEY and SMNVEV (reference sequence). The CDR3 is 16 residues long. The V end lost 5 bases, the J end lost 9 bases, and 23 bases lay between the germline ends. The CDR3 is CASSPLHMTRVAEQFF. CDR3 coding DNA: TGTGCCAGCAGTCCCCTCCATATGACTAGGGTTGCTGAGCAGTTCTTC.

This clone was seen once. The J gene is TRBJ2-5, the V gene TRBV27; TRBD2 matches at 12 bases. Trimming at V came to 5 bases and at J to 4 bases, leaving 11 bases not matched to a gene. Per germline, CDR1 MNHEY and CDR2 SMNVEV (reference sequence). This CDR3 comprises 17 residues. The DNA of the CDR3 is TGTGCCAGCAGTCCCCTCCCACTAGCGGGGGGTGGAGAGACCCAGTACTTC. It is translated as CASSPLPLAGGGETQYF.

V and J are TRBV7-9 and TRBJ1-1, with D perhaps matching TRBD1 (5 bases). Looked up from germline, CDR1 is SEHNR and CDR2 is FQNEAQ (reference sequence). Trimming cost V 1 base and J 1 base, with 10 bases left between them. This CDR3 has 15 amino acids. The CDR3 sequence is CASSLGGSQNTEAFF. The CDR3 DNA follows: TGTGCCAGCAGCTTAGGGGGCAGCCAGAACACTGAAGCTTTCTTT. Combining the CDR3 with reference TRBV7-9 and TRBJ1-1 gives the whole variable domain DTGVSQNPRHKITKRGQNVTFRCDPISEHNRLYWYRQTLGQGPEFLTYFQNEAQLEKSRLLSDRFSAERPKGSFSTLEIQRTEQGDSAMYLCASSLGGSQNTEAFFGQGTRLTVV.

The chain uses TRBV7-9 and TRBJ2-6; D remains unclear. CDR3 length equals 13 residues. V was trimmed by 10 bases and J by 2 bases, leaving 9 bases between them. Germline V gene lookup returns CDR1 SEHNR and CDR2 FQNEAQ (reference sequence). The chain's CDR3 is CANDLAGANVLTF. The DNA for the CDR3 is TGTGCCAACGACCTAGCTGGGGCCAACGTCCTGACTTTC.

The rearrangement links TRBV19 to TRBJ2-1; 13 nucleotides align to TRBD2. The length of the CDR3 is 15 residues. Germline V CDR1 and CDR2: LNHDA, SQIVND (reference sequence). J was trimmed by 10 bases and V by 5 bases; bases with no gene match: 8. CDR3 DNA sequence: TGTGCCAGTAGTTCACTAGCGGGGGGGCCATGGGAGCAGTTCTTC. As protein: CASSSLAGGPWEQFF.

The CDR3 DNA sequence: TGTGCCAGCAGTTCGACAGGGGTTTCCTACGAGCAGTACTTC. Translation gives CASSSTGVSYEQYF. The chain links TRBV28 to TRBJ2-7; TRBD1 aligns across 8 bases. V shed 4 bases, J shed 1 base, and the junction held 3 bases outside the gene matches. The CDR3 contains 14 residues. Germline V CDR1 and CDR2: MDHEN, SYDVKM.

The CDR3 sequence is CASSPFQQGSYEQYF. The CDR3 nucleotides read TGCGCCAGCAGCCCATTTCAACAGGGCTCCTACGAGCAGTACTTC. This chain uses TRBV5-1 with TRBJ2-7; tentatively, D is TRBD1 (6 bases). CDR1 SGHRS and CDR2 YFSETQ come from the germline V gene. The CDR3 is made up of 15 amino acids. Trimming left V 4 bases short and J 0 bases short, with 14 bases between.

The chain recombines TRBV19 with TRBJ2-7; D call uncertain. V gave up 5 bases and J gave up 2 bases, with 10 bases separating them. CDR3 length: 13 amino acids. Per germline, CDR1 LNHDA and CDR2 SQIVND (reference sequence). The CDR3 sequence: CASSARTTYEQYF. The CDR3 bases are TGTGCCAGTAGTGCCAGAACCACCTACGAGCAGTACTTC.

The chain is built from TRBV18 and TRBJ1-5, with D perhaps matching TRBD1 (5 bases). Germline CDR1 KGHSH, CDR2 LQKENI. V was shortened by 4 bases and J by 3 bases, with 16 bases between the two germline ends. This CDR3 has 16 residues. The CDR3 DNA follows: TGTGCCAGCTCACAAAACCAAGCAGGGTACAATCAGCCCCAGCATTTT. Translating it yields CASSQNQAGYNQPQHF.

The CDR3, as DNA: TGTGCCAGCGGGAGGACCTACGAGCAGTACTTC. It encodes CASGRTYEQYF. The chain uses TRBV6-5 and TRBJ2-7, with D possibly matching TRBD2 (6 bases). The V gene's germline CDR1 is MNHEY and CDR2 SVGAGI. V lost 8 bases to trimming and J lost 2 bases, with 7 bases between them. The CDR3 has 11 residues.

This clone was seen just once. J is TRBJ2-2 and V is TRBV6-5; TRBD1 might be the D (6 bases). CDR1 is MNHEY and CDR2 is SVGAGI in the germline V gene. V was pared by 7 bases and J by 4 bases, with 10 bases between. The CDR3 is made up of 13 amino acids. CDR3 DNA: TGTGCCAGCAAGACAGGCTCCACCGGGGAGCTGTTTTTT. It is translated as CASKTGSTGELFF.

The genes are TRBV2 and TRBJ2-5; 8 bases are a match to TRBD2. V lost 11 bases and J lost 3; bases outside the gene matches: 5. The germline V gene encodes CDR1 SNHLY and CDR2 FYNNEI. The CDR3 length is 12 residues. CDR3 DNA: TGTGCCGGGCGGGGGGACAAAGAGACCCAGTACTTC. Translation gives CAGRGDKETQYF. Looking up the rest from reference TRBV2 and TRBJ2-5 gives the full variable domain: EPEVTQTPSHQVTQMGQEVILRCVPISNHLYFYWYRQILGQKVEFLVSFYNNEISEKSEIFDDQFSVERPDGSNFTLKIRSTKLEDSAMYFCAGRGDKETQYFGPGTRLLVL.

This clone appeared once. The rearrangement uses TRBV11-3 and TRBJ2-1; 7 nucleotides line up with TRBD2. This CDR3 is built from 18 residues. V shed 1 base, J shed 3 bases, and the junction held 12 bases outside the gene matches. Germline CDR1 and CDR2: SGHNT and YENEEA. The CDR3 here is CASSLAVGGRGYYNEQFF. DNA for the CDR3: TGTGCCAGCAGCTTAGCGGTAGGCGGGAGAGGCTACTACAATGAGCAGTTCTTC. The full variable domain, rest sourced from reference TRBV11-3 and TRBJ2-1, is EAGVVQSPRYKIIEKKQPVAFWCNPISGHNTLYWYLQNLGQGPELLIRYENEEAVDDSQLPKDRFSAERLKGVDSTLKIQPAELGDSAVYLCASSLAVGGRGYYNEQFFGPGTRLTVL.

The V and J genes are TRBV5-1 and TRBJ2-7; 9 bases line up with TRBD1. Germline-derived CDR1 and CDR2 are SGHRS and YFSETQ. This CDR3 is built from 17 residues. Trimming at V came to 4 bases and at J to 4 bases, leaving 15 bases not matched to a gene. The CDR3 nucleotides read TGCGCCAGCAGCGAGAGGCCGCCGGGACAGGGAATTTACGAGCAGTACTTC. The encoded protein is CASSERPPGQGIYEQYF.

In nucleotides, the CDR3 is TGTGCCAGCATCGTTACGAACACCGGGGAGCTGTTTTTT. Its protein is CASIVTNTGELFF. J is TRBJ2-2 and V is TRBV25-1; D uncertain. CDR3 size: 13 residues. The V gene lost 7 bases and the J gene lost 0 bases, with 6 bases spanning the gap. CDR1 MGHDK and CDR2 SYGVNS come from the germline V gene.

The chain joins TRBV6-4 to TRBJ2-2, with 7 nucleotides matching TRBD2. Trimming took 5 bases from V and 0 from J; bases not matched to a gene: 0. Germline CDR1 is MRHNA and CDR2 is SNTAGT. This CDR3 is built from 14 residues. Here the CDR3 reads CASSSGTNTGELFF. CDR3 bases: TGTGCCAGCAGTAGCGGGACGAACACCGGGGAGCTGTTTTTT.

This clone came up once. The chain has TRBV2 and TRBJ2-2, with TRBD2 identical over 8 bases. Germline V lookup: CDR1 SNHLY, CDR2 FYNNEI. The CDR3 contains 16 residues. V lost 6 bases to trimming and J lost 0 bases; unmatched junction nucleotides: 6. The CDR3 protein is CASSRGGTSNTGELFF. DNA of the CDR3: TGTGCCAGCAGCCGCGGGGGGACATCGAACACCGGGGAGCTGTTTTTT.

The chain is built from TRBV6-5 and TRBJ1-2, with D possibly being TRBD1 (6 bases). V lost 5 bases, J lost 2 bases, and 15 bases lay in between. The V gene's germline CDR1 is MNHEY and CDR2 SVGAGI. This CDR3 is built from 15 residues. Here the CDR3 DNA reads TGTGCCAGCAGTCCGTGGGACAAAGGAAACTATGGCTACACCTTC. It yields the protein CASSPWDKGNYGYTF.

This clone was counted once. The chain joins TRBV4-1 to TRBJ1-3, with D hard to call. Germline V CDR1 and CDR2: MGHRA, YSYEKL. Trimming left V 1 base short and J 0 bases short, with 13 bases between. The CDR3 extends over 17 amino acids. CDR3 nucleotide sequence: TGCGCCAGCAGCCAAGCAGTCATGCCCAGCTCTGGAAACACCATATATTTT. It encodes CASSQAVMPSSGNTIYF.

This clone was found once. The rearrangement uses TRBV5-1 and TRBJ2-5; TRBD2 might be the D (6 bases). The CDR3 contains 15 residues. With 0 bases removed from V and 0 bases from J, the gap between germline ends came to 9 bases. Germline CDR1 reads SGHRS; CDR2 reads YFSETQ. As DNA, the CDR3 is TGCGCCAGCAGCTTGGGGAGCGGGTACCAAGAGACCCAGTACTTC. This gives the protein CASSLGSGYQETQYF.

The chain uses TRBV5-4 and TRBJ2-2; 11 bases align to TRBD2. Germline V gene sequence: CDR1 SGHNT, CDR2 YYREEE (reference sequence). The CDR3 totals 17 residues. Losses at the gene ends were 1 base for V and 3 bases for J; bases not matched to a gene: 5. The DNA for the CDR3 is TGTGCCAGCAGCTTGTTACTAGCGGGAGTCGACACCGGGGAGCTGTTTTTT. Translation gives CASSLLLAGVDTGELFF.

J is TRBJ2-2 and V is TRBV10-1, with 8 bases identical to TRBD2. This CDR3 comprises 16 residues. Germline V gives CDR1 WNHNN, CDR2 SYGVQD (reference sequence). J lost 7 bases, V lost 0 bases, and 7 bases had no gene match. DNA of the CDR3: TGCGCCAGCAGTGAGTCTCGGCGGGAGGATGGCGGGGAGCTGTTTTTT. Translation gives CASSESRREDGGELFF.